The 4 T cell receptor beta chains given below trace back to one sample, sequenced in a study of post-analysis software for immune sequencing data. TCR beta libraries were prepared from cDNA with unique molecular identifiers. One entry per CDR3 protein, called by TCRdb with MiXCR from the PCR reads. The data show 740,000 or so distinct CDR3 sequences, about 57% seen once. Whole-study results and caveats: About five TRBV segments appeared more often in patients than in controls, and TRBV5-6, TRBV5-1 and TRBV20-1 were among these.

The antigens these receptors bind are not known. The sample comprised blood. The receptors were gathered from a girl under 18 with multiple sclerosis.

The CDR3 reads CSARGMTSGGEGSQETQYF. The CDR3 coding sequence is TGCAGTGCTAGAGGAATGACTAGCGGGGGAGAAGGATCCCAAGAGACCCAGTACTTC. The chain employs TRBV20-1 and TRBJ2-5, with TRBD2 matching over 12 bases. V was clipped by 1 base and J by 1 base; unmatched bases: 13. The CDR3 length is 19 residues. Germline CDR1 DFQATT, CDR2 SNEGSKA (reference sequence).

This clonotype was detected a few times. This chain links TRBV5-1 with TRBJ2-1; a possible D gene is TRBD2 (5 bases). The V and J ends lost 0 bases and 0 bases respectively, with 16 bases between them. The length of the CDR3 is 18 residues. Per germline, CDR1 SGHRS and CDR2 YFSETQ. In DNA form, the CDR3 reads TGCGCCAGCAGCTTGGGGCTTGCGGCGGGCTTCTCCTACAATGAGCAGTTCTTC. Translated: CASSLGLAAGFSYNEQFF.

The CDR3 loop is CASSQDGSDRAYEQYF. CDR3 sequence (DNA): TGTGCCAGCAGCCAAGACGGATCGGACAGGGCCTACGAGCAGTACTTC. The chain recombines TRBV4-2 with TRBJ2-7; 8 bases match TRBD1. The CDR3 has 16 residues. Per the germline V gene, CDR1 is LGHNA and CDR2 is YNFKEQ. V lost 0 bases to trimming and J lost 2 bases; unmatched junction nucleotides: 6.

The CDR3 bases are TGTGCCAGCAGTTTTATGGGTGTATCTGAGCAGTTCTTC. Translated: CASSFMGVSEQFF. The chain carries TRBV12-3 or TRBV12-4 and TRBJ2-1; D is unclear. Deletions cut 3 bases from V and 9 bases from J, with 12 bases between. The CDR3 consists of 13 residues.